These 11 T cell receptor beta chains originate from one sample sequenced in a study of cytomegalovirus exposure and HLA in healthy donors. This PCR relied on a set of 60 Vbeta primers and 13 Jbeta primers. TCRdb's table, derived via immunoSEQ multiplex PCR, lists solely in-frame clones and lacks some. The top ten hold about 7.8% of the sample, which has approximately 70,000 clones, approximately 75% seen once. What was sequenced was PBMCs. The source is a man in his sixties in good health and CMV-seropositive.

The rearrangement uses TRBV9 and TRBJ2-1; possibly TRBD2 for D (6 bases). The germline V gene has CDR1 SGDLS and CDR2 YYNGEE. V lost 0 bases, J lost 1 base, and 8 bases lay in between. CDR3 length equals 15 residues. The CDR3: CASSVGGGSYNEQFF. DNA for the CDR3: TGTGCCAGCAGCGTAGGTGGGGGGTCCTACAATGAGCAGTTCTTC. Based on the CDR3 plus reference TRBV9 and TRBJ2-1, the full variable domain is DSGVTQTPKHLITATGQRVTLRCSPRSGDLSVYWYQQSLDQGLQFLIQYYNGEERAKGNILERFSAQQFPDLHSELNLSSLELGDSALYFCASSVGGGSYNEQFFGPGTRLTVL.

CDR3 sequence reads: CASSLAMGGAGETQYF. CDR3 coding DNA: TGTGCCAGCAGCTTGGCCATGGGTGGGGCCGGAGAGACCCAGTACTTC. The chain uses TRBV5-6 and TRBJ2-5, with a weak D call TRBD1 (5 bases). V gave up 0 bases and J gave up 4 bases, with 16 bases separating them. The CDR3 is 16 residues long. Germline-derived CDR1 and CDR2 are SGHDT and YYEEEE.

This clone was counted once. The chain combines TRBV19 with TRBJ1-4; 7 bases line up with TRBD1. Germline CDR1 and CDR2: LNHDA and SQIVND (reference sequence). V gave up 8 bases and J gave up 5 bases; unmatched junction bases: 8. The CDR3 totals 14 residues. The CDR3 region is CASSRGTANEKLFF. The CDR3, as DNA: TGTGCCAGTTCTCGTGGGACAGCCAATGAAAAACTGTTTTTT.

This sequence joins TRBV7-9 and TRBJ2-6; D not certain. CDR1 and CDR2 (germline): SEHNR, FQNEAQ (reference sequence). The CDR3 totals 15 residues. V lost 5 bases and J 0 bases, leaving 8 bases between the germline ends. The CDR3 here is CASSPDNSGANVLTF. CDR3 DNA sequence: TGTGCCAGCAGCCCCGACAACTCTGGGGCCAACGTCCTGACTTTC.

This rearrangement joins TRBV2 to TRBJ2-7; 9 nucleotides align to TRBD1. The CDR3 consists of 15 residues. Trimming removed 8 bases from V and 6 bases from J; junction bases left unmatched: 14. Germline lookup yields CDR1 SNHLY and CDR2 FYNNEI. The CDR3 loop reads CASVLAGTGSSEQYF. CDR3 coding DNA: TGTGCCAGCGTTTTAGCCGGGACAGGGTCATCCGAGCAGTACTTC.

The V gene is TRBV7-2, the J gene TRBJ1-1; D may be TRBD1 (5 bases). Germline V gene lookup returns CDR1 SGHTA and CDR2 FQGNSA. Trimming stripped 5 bases from V and 8 bases from J, with 15 bases between. The CDR3 is made up of 13 amino acids. The CDR3 sequence: CASSQSLRGEAFF. The CDR3 region has the DNA TGTGCCAGCAGCCAATCGCTGCGGGGGGAAGCTTTCTTT.

The chain combines TRBV6-1 with TRBJ2-4; D is unresolved. Trimming pared 9 bases from V and 2 bases from J, leaving 11 bases between. Germline values: CDR1 MNHNS, CDR2 SASEGT. The CDR3 sequence is 13 residues long. CDR3 in amino acids: CASTGFSKNIQYF. CDR3 DNA sequence: TGTGCCAGTACCGGGTTCTCCAAAAACATTCAGTACTTC.

The chain is built from TRBV5-4 and TRBJ2-7; 12 positions match TRBD1. The CDR3 spans 20 residues. The germline gives CDR1 SGHNT, CDR2 YYREEE (reference sequence). J gave up 2 bases and V 4 bases, and 19 bases lay outside the gene matches. The CDR3 bases are TGTGCCAGCAGCCCCGGGACAGGGGGCTTCCACCCCTTCTCCACCTACGAGCAGTACTTC. The encoded protein is CASSPGTGGFHPFSTYEQYF.

The chain combines TRBV6-1 with TRBJ1-5; D gene unclear. CDR1 MNHNS and CDR2 SASEGT come from the germline V gene. Trimming stripped 4 bases from V and 1 base from J, with 14 bases between. The CDR3 spans 16 residues. The CDR3 DNA is TGTGCCAGCAGTGGTGTGGCCACATCAAGCAATCAGCCCCAGCATTTT. Translating it yields CASSGVATSSNQPQHF.

This clone was seen a single time. The chain has TRBV29-1 and TRBJ2-7, with TRBD1 as a possible D gene (7 bases). The CDR3 loop spans 14 amino acids. The V end was cut by 7 bases, the J end by 5 bases, with 21 bases between. CDR1 is SQVTM, CDR2 ANQGSEA, per germline. The CDR3 nucleotides read TGCAGCGCGGCCGGAGGGGGCCACTCGGACGAGCAGTACTTC. Amino acid sequence: CSAAGGGHSDEQYF.

This chain joins TRBV5-1 and TRBJ2-3; a possible D gene is TRBD2 (5 bases). The V gene's germline CDR1 is SGHRS and CDR2 YFSETQ. The CDR3 is 17 residues long. V dropped 2 bases and J dropped 0 bases, with 16 bases sitting between them. The CDR3 DNA reads TGCGCCAGCAGCTTTAAGCGGACCACTTCTAGCACAGATACGCAGTATTTT. Encoded protein: CASSFKRTTSSTDTQYF.